These T cell receptor beta chains were read from a single sample in a study of blood T cell repertoires in COVID-19. Here immunoSEQ multiplex PCR was the method, and the copy in TCRdb shows in-frame clones only, minus some. The table lists over 150,000 clones, around 80% of them singletons. Material: PBMCs or T cells enriched from blood (not recorded which). The receptors shown here come from a woman in her seventies in a cohort exposed to, infected with or recovered from COVID-19 (not recorded which). CDR3s include the opening cysteine and the closing phenylalanine or tryptophan. A D gene is named only where the DNA matches it firmly. Expanded clones get a size class; other rows say once, few or many, or leave the size out.

V	size	length	J	D	CDR3	DNA
TRBV7-2	few	15	TRBJ1-5	-	CASSLEQGGNQPQHF	TGTGCCAGCAGCTTAGAACAGGGCGGCAATCAGCCCCAGCATTTT
TRBV6-5	-	16	TRBJ1-5	-	CASSYSTGQLHQPQHF	TGTGCCAGCAGTTACTCGACAGGACAATTACATCAGCCCCAGCATTTT
TRBV28	-	13	TRBJ2-7	TRBD1	CASTVGQDLEQYF	TGTGCCAGCACCGTGGGACAGGACCTAGAGCAGTACTTC
TRBV19	-	15	TRBJ1-1	TRBD1	CASTLLGQTYTEAFF	TGTGCCAGTACGCTGCTGGGACAGACCTACACTGAAGCTTTCTTT
TRBV10-3	-	17	TRBJ2-2	TRBD1	CAISDLDRDLNTGELFF	TGTGCCATCAGTGACCTAGACAGGGATTTGAACACCGGGGAGCTGTTTTTT
TRBV3-1/TRBV3-2	once	13	TRBJ2-1	-	CASSQDRFNEQFF	TGTGCCAGCAGCCAAGACAGGTTCAATGAGCAGTTCTTC
TRBV9	-	14	TRBJ2-5	-	CASSARFGGETQYF	TGTGCCAGCAGCGCCCGTTTCGGAGGGGAGACCCAGTACTTC
TRBV7-6	-	16	TRBJ2-3	-	CASSANPLGGTDTQYF	TGTGCCAGCAGCGCTAATCCACTAGGAGGGACAGATACGCAGTATTTT
TRBV5-6	few	13	TRBJ2-3	-	CASSSIAEDTQYF	TGTGCCAGCAGCTCTATAGCGGAGGATACGCAGTATTTT
TRBV29-1	-	14	TRBJ2-1	TRBD2	CSVEEGLAWSEQFF	TGCAGCGTTGAAGAGGGACTAGCTTGGTCTGAGCAGTTCTTC
TRBV5-8	few	14	TRBJ1-5	-	CASSPRGGNQPQHF	TGTGCCAGCAGCCCCAGGGGAGGCAATCAGCCCCAGCATTTT
TRBV11-2	-	16	TRBJ2-7	TRBD1	CASSLAFRTGSYEQYF	TGTGCCAGCAGCTTAGCTTTCAGGACAGGATCCTACGAGCAGTACTTC
TRBV10-3	many	12	TRBJ2-7	TRBD1	CAIRDRAGEQYF	TGTGCCATCAGGGACAGGGCCGGCGAGCAGTACTTC
TRBV4-3	-	14	TRBJ2-2	-	CASSQDGESGELFF	TGCGCCAGCAGCCAAGATGGGGAGTCCGGGGAGCTGTTTTTT
TRBV10-3	-	13	TRBJ1-2	-	CAIGTGPNYGYTF	TGTGCCATCGGTACAGGGCCTAACTATGGCTACACCTTC
TRBV6-2/TRBV6-3	-	16	TRBJ2-2	-	CASSRSESPNTGELFF	TGTGCCAGCAGTCGCTCTGAGAGTCCGAACACCGGGGAGCTGTTTTTT
TRBV5-1	few	14	TRBJ1-4	TRBD1	CASSVTGGFEKLFF	TGCGCCAGCAGCGTAACAGGGGGCTTTGAAAAACTGTTTTTT
TRBV14	-	16	TRBJ1-1	-	CASSQETGGWGTEAFF	TGTGCCAGCAGCCAAGAAACTGGAGGGTGGGGAACTGAAGCTTTCTTT
TRBV7-2	-	14	TRBJ1-5	-	CASSGQSSNQPQHF	TGTGCCAGCAGCGGACAGTCTAGCAATCAGCCCCAGCATTTT
TRBV7-8	-	13	TRBJ1-6	TRBD1	CASSSGGASPLHF	TGTGCCAGCAGCTCAGGGGGCGCTTCACCCCTCCACTTT
TRBV10-3	-	14	TRBJ2-1	TRBD1	CAIKSGQGMDEQFF	TGTGCCATCAAGTCGGGACAGGGTATGGATGAGCAGTTCTTC